Detailed here is one T cell receptor (beta chain). Its antigen remains unknown. This CDR3 has 13 amino acids. In germline, CDR1 is MNHEY, CDR2 SMNVEV (reference sequence). Trimming shortened V by 4 bases and J by 7 bases, and 13 bases separated the two germline ends. This sample stems from a study of T cell responses to AZD1222 COVID-19 vaccine. Study conclusions and caveats: There were mostly white British donors and more females than males, and clonal diversity was possibly underestimated. Only after the peak T cell response were repertoires sampled. Spike-specific TCRs gained breadth and depth after people received two AZD1222 doses. Close to half of spike-specific TCRs reportedly recognize unmutated variant regions.

Sequencing used immunoSEQ multiplex PCR; TCRdb keeps in-frame clones, though not all of them. The profile covers around 100,000 clones, with about 87% appearing a single time and around 3.8% taken by the ten largest. This specimen consisted of peripheral blood, obtained on day 0 of MenACWY control vaccination. This receptor was taken from an adult in good health. V gene TRBV27 combines with J gene TRBJ1-2; tentatively, D is TRBD1 (6 bases). The CDR3 nucleotides read TGTGCCAGCAGTTCGTCAGGGGTGGTTGGCTACACCTTC. Translated: CASSSSGVVGYTF.